Listed below are T cell receptor beta chains from one sample, sequenced in a study of cytomegalovirus exposure and HLA in healthy donors. Measured with immunoSEQ multiplex PCR; TCRdb has only the in-frame clones, and not every one. The repertoire has 150,000 to 200,000 clones, about 80% of them found once; the top ten carry roughly 10%. Sequenced sample: PBMCs. Receptors originate from a man between 18 and 29 years old in good health and CMV-seropositive. The CDR3 runs from the conserved cysteine through the conserved F or W. Fields, in order: D gene, V gene, clone size, J gene, CDR3 DNA, CDR3 protein. D genes are given only for firm matches. Size is omitted from some rows. Given values are once, few, many or a class for expanded clones.

d_call: .; v_call: TRBV4-1; clone_size: .; j_call: TRBJ1-2; cdr3_nt: TGCGCCAGCAGCCAAGTGCTAGTCAGGGGAACTAACTATGGCTACACCTTC; cdr3_aa: CASSQVLVRGTNYGYTF
d_call: .; v_call: TRBV5-1; clone_size: .; j_call: TRBJ2-1; cdr3_nt: TGCGCCAGCAGGCGAAATGAGCAGTTCTTC; cdr3_aa: CASRRNEQFF
d_call: .; v_call: TRBV4-1; clone_size: .; j_call: TRBJ1-5; cdr3_nt: TGCGCCAGCAGCCAAGGGTGGCAGGACAATCAGCCCCAGCATTTT; cdr3_aa: CASSQGWQDNQPQHF
d_call: TRBD1; v_call: TRBV9; clone_size: .; j_call: TRBJ1-1; cdr3_nt: TGTGCCAGCAGCGGAATACCGGGACAGGGACCAAATAGAGATGAAGCTTTCTTT; cdr3_aa: CASSGIPGQGPNRDEAFF
d_call: TRBD1; v_call: TRBV19; clone_size: few; j_call: TRBJ2-4; cdr3_nt: TGTGCCAGTAGTAAGGGCCCCGGGACAGGGAAGAAAAACATTCAGTACTTC; cdr3_aa: CASSKGPGTGKKNIQYF
d_call: .; v_call: TRBV5-5; clone_size: .; j_call: TRBJ1-2; cdr3_nt: TGTGCCAGCAGCCTTGGGGGGAGATTCTATGGCTACACCTTC; cdr3_aa: CASSLGGRFYGYTF
d_call: .; v_call: TRBV14; clone_size: .; j_call: TRBJ2-7; cdr3_nt: TGTGCCACCACTGGAAGACGGAGACTTACTTACGAGCAGTACTTC; cdr3_aa: CATTGRRRLTYEQYF
d_call: TRBD2; v_call: TRBV7-8; clone_size: .; j_call: TRBJ2-3; cdr3_nt: TGTGCCAGCAGCTTAGGGTTAGCGGGAGGAGCGCTCACAGATACGCAGTATTTT; cdr3_aa: CASSLGLAGGALTDTQYF
d_call: .; v_call: TRBV6-1; clone_size: .; j_call: TRBJ2-7; cdr3_nt: TGTGCCGGCAGAGGAGTAGGTCCACCCTACGAGCAGTACTTC; cdr3_aa: CAGRGVGPPYEQYF
d_call: .; v_call: TRBV28; clone_size: .; j_call: TRBJ1-4; cdr3_nt: TGTGCCTGTCGGGGGAGGGGTAATGAAAAACTGTTTTTT; cdr3_aa: CACRGRGNEKLFF
d_call: TRBD2; v_call: TRBV4-3; clone_size: once; j_call: TRBJ2-7; cdr3_nt: TGCGCCAGCAGCCAAGTGCATCTAGCGGGAGGTGGATACGAGCAGTACTTC; cdr3_aa: CASSQVHLAGGGYEQYF
d_call: .; v_call: TRBV7-9; clone_size: once; j_call: TRBJ1-4; cdr3_nt: TGTGCCAGCCGACAGATGGGGCATAGGCGGGGTGAAAAACTGTTTTTT; cdr3_aa: CASRQMGHRRGEKLFF
d_call: TRBD1; v_call: TRBV5-1; clone_size: .; j_call: TRBJ2-2; cdr3_nt: TGCGCCAGCAGCTTTGGAGACAGGGGAGCCGGGGAGCTGTTTTTT; cdr3_aa: CASSFGDRGAGELFF
d_call: .; v_call: TRBV25-1; clone_size: few; j_call: TRBJ2-1; cdr3_nt: TGTGCCAGCAGTGAATATGGGGGGGGCCATGAGCAGTTCTTC; cdr3_aa: CASSEYGGGHEQFF
d_call: TRBD2; v_call: TRBV4-2; clone_size: .; j_call: TRBJ2-7; cdr3_nt: TGTGCCAGCAGCCAAGGGTTTCCGGGACTATCCTTAGAGCAGTACTTC; cdr3_aa: CASSQGFPGLSLEQYF
d_call: TRBD2; v_call: TRBV28; clone_size: .; j_call: TRBJ2-3; cdr3_nt: TGTGCCAGCAGTACTAGCGGGAGTTCAGATACGCAGTATTTT; cdr3_aa: CASSTSGSSDTQYF
d_call: TRBD1; v_call: TRBV10-3; clone_size: .; j_call: TRBJ2-2; cdr3_nt: TGTGCCATCAGATACTCCCCAGGACAGGGAACGAACACCGGGGAGCTGTTTTTT; cdr3_aa: CAIRYSPGQGTNTGELFF
d_call: .; v_call: TRBV5-1; clone_size: .; j_call: TRBJ1-1; cdr3_nt: TGCGCCAGCAGCTTGGGACAGACGAACACTGAAGCTTTCTTT; cdr3_aa: CASSLGQTNTEAFF
d_call: .; v_call: TRBV28; clone_size: few; j_call: TRBJ2-3; cdr3_nt: TGTGCCAGCAAACGGGGTGATACGCAGTATTTT; cdr3_aa: CASKRGDTQYF
d_call: TRBD1; v_call: TRBV13; clone_size: .; j_call: TRBJ2-7; cdr3_nt: TGTGCCAGCAGCCGAGCCGGGACAGGGGGCTCCTACGAGCAGTACTTC; cdr3_aa: CASSRAGTGGSYEQYF
d_call: .; v_call: TRBV11-2; clone_size: .; j_call: TRBJ2-7; cdr3_nt: TGTGCCAGCACGCAAGGACTACGGGCCGAGCACGAGCAGTACTTC; cdr3_aa: CASTQGLRAEHEQYF
d_call: TRBD1; v_call: TRBV11-2; clone_size: once; j_call: TRBJ2-7; cdr3_nt: TGTGCCAGCAGCTTAGAGGGACCGGGACAGCGGTACTTC; cdr3_aa: CASSLEGPGQRYF
d_call: TRBD2; v_call: TRBV10-3; clone_size: .; j_call: TRBJ2-7; cdr3_nt: TGTGCCATCAGTGAAGGCGGGAGAACCTACGAGCAGTACTTC; cdr3_aa: CAISEGGRTYEQYF
d_call: .; v_call: TRBV29-1; clone_size: .; j_call: TRBJ2-5; cdr3_nt: TGCAGCGTTGATAGGTCAGGCCAAGAGACCCAGTACTTC; cdr3_aa: CSVDRSGQETQYF